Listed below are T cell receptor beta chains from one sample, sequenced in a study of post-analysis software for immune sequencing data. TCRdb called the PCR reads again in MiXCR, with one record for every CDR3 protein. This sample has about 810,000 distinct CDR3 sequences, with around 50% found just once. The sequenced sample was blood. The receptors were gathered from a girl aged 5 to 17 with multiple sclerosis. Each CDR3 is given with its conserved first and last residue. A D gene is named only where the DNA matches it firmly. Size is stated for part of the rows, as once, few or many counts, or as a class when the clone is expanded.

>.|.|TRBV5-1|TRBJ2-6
CASSLGRSGAGANVLTF
TGCGCCAGCAGCTTGGGCCGTTCGGGGGCTGGGGCCAACGTCCTGACTTTC
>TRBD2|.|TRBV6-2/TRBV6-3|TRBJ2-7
CASSYSTSSHEQYF
TGTGCCAGCAGTTACTCGACTAGCTCCCACGAGCAGTACTTC
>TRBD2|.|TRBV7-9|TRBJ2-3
CASSLRSGTTDTQYF
TGTGCCAGCAGCTTAAGAAGCGGGACCACAGATACGCAGTATTTT
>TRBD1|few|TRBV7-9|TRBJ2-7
CASSSTSGQYEQYF
TGTGCCAGCAGCTCAACTTCGGGACAGTACGAGCAGTACTTC
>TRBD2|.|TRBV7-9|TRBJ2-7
CASSFGGSGASYEQYF
TGTGCCAGCAGCTTCGGTGGTAGCGGGGCCTCCTACGAGCAGTACTTC
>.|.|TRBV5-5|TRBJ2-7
CASSQQDATYEQYF
TGTGCCAGCAGCCAACAGGACGCCACCTACGAGCAGTACTTC
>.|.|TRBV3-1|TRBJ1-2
CASSQDLQQRNYGYTF
TGTGCCAGCAGCCAAGACCTACAACAAAGAAACTATGGCTACACCTTC
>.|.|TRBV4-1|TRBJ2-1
CASSQERGALNEQFF
TGCGCCAGCAGCCAGGAGAGGGGGGCACTTAATGAGCAGTTCTTC
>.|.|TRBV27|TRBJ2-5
CASSLSSSETQYF
TGTGCCAGCAGTTTATCGTCTTCGGAGACCCAGTACTTC
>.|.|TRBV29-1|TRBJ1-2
CRGGGATNGYTF
TGCAGGGGCGGGGGCGCTACGAATGGCTACACCTTC
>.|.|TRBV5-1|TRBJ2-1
CASSLRQGTHSYNEQFF
TGCGCCAGCAGCCTACGTCAGGGGACTCACTCCTACAATGAGCAGTTCTTC
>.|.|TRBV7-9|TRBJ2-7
CASSLEMAPNEQYF
TGTGCCAGCAGCTTAGAGATGGCACCTAACGAGCAGTACTTC
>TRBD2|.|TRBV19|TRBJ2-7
CASSGTSGSGYEQYF
TGTGCCAGTAGTGGGACTAGCGGGAGTGGCTACGAGCAGTACTTC
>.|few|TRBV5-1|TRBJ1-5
CASTSRAALYSNQPQHF
TGCGCCAGCACCTCCCGGGCAGCCCTGTATAGCAATCAGCCCCAGCATTTT
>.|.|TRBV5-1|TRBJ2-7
CASSSALSSYEQYF
TGCGCCAGCAGCTCCGCATTGAGCTCCTACGAGCAGTACTTC
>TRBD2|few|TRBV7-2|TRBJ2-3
CASSLEATSQDTQYF
TGTGCCAGCAGCTTAGAGGCGACTAGCCAGGATACGCAGTATTTT
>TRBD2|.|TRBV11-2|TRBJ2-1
CASSLALQGGRNEQFF
TGTGCCAGCAGCTTAGCTCTGCAGGGAGGGCGCAATGAGCAGTTCTTC
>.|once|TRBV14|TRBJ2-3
CASSPRGGALRDTQYF
TGTGCCAGCAGCCCCCGTGGGGGGGCCCTCAGAGATACGCAGTATTTT
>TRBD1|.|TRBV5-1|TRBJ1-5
CASSLGDSFNQPQHF
TGCGCCAGCAGCTTGGGGGACAGTTTTAATCAGCCCCAGCATTTT
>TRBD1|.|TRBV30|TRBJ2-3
CASAGDRAPDTQYF
TGTGCCTCGGCCGGGGACAGGGCTCCAGATACGCAGTATTTT
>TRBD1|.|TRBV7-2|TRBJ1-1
CASSPGGIEAFF
TGTGCCAGCAGTCCAGGGGGGATTGAAGCTTTCTTT
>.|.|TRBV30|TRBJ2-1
CAWGPPQFF
TGTGCCTGGGGTCCTCCGCAGTTCTTC
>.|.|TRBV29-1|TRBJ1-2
CSVSNGYTF
TGCAGCGTTTCGAATGGCTACACCTTC
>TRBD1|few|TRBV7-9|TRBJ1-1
CASRATGGDAEAFF
TGTGCCAGCCGCGCGACAGGGGGGGACGCTGAAGCTTTCTTT
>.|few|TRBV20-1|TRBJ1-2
CSARDPRGAGGYTF
TGCAGTGCTAGAGATCCCCGGGGGGCCGGTGGCTACACCTTC
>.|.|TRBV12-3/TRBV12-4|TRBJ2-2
CASSFRMGQLTGELFF
TGTGCCAGCAGCTTCCGCATGGGACAACTAACCGGGGAGCTGTTTTTT
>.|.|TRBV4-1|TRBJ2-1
CASSQDTRGSYNEQFF
TGCGCCAGCAGCCAAGATACGCGGGGTTCCTACAATGAGCAGTTCTTC
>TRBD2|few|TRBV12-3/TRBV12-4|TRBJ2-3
CASNILAGGTDTQYF
TGTGCCAGCAATATACTAGCGGGGGGCACAGATACGCAGTATTTT
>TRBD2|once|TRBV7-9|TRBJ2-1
CASSTLAGDEQFF
TGTGCCAGCAGCACATTAGCGGGAGATGAGCAGTTCTTC
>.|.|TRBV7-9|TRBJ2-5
CASSRDPQTQYF
TGTGCCAGCAGCAGGGACCCCCAGACCCAGTACTTC
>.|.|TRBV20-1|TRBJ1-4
CSASDPDSPNEKLFF
TGCAGTGCTAGCGACCCTGACAGCCCTAATGAAAAACTGTTTTTT
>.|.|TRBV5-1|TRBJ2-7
CASSSNVPYEQYF
TGCGCCAGCAGCTCGAATGTGCCCTACGAGCAGTACTTC
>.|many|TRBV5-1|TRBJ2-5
CASSPGPQETQYF
TGCGCCAGCAGCCCGGGACCTCAAGAGACCCAGTACTTC
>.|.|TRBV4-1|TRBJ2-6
CASSQLASGANVPTF
TGCGCCAGCAGCCAGCTCGCATCTGGGGCCAACGTCCCGACTTTC
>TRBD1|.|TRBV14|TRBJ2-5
CASSQVRDRETQYF
TGTGCCAGCAGCCAAGTCCGGGACAGAGAGACCCAGTACTTC
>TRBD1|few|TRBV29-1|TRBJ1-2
CSVPRGQGYGYTF
TGCAGCGTCCCCCGGGGACAGGGATATGGCTACACCTTC
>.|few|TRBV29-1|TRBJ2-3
CSDTDRPNTDTQYF
TGCAGCGATACGGATCGCCCCAACACAGATACGCAGTATTTT
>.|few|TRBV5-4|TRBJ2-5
CASSLSPGLGEETQYF
TGTGCCAGCAGCCTTAGTCCGGGCTTAGGGGAGGAGACCCAGTACTTC
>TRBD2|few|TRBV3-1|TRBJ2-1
CASRGRGAGYNEQFF
TGTGCCAGCAGGGGGCGGGGGGCCGGATACAATGAGCAGTTCTTC
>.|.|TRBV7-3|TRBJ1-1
CASSLTDNMNTEAFF
TGTGCCAGCAGTTTAACGGACAACATGAACACTGAAGCTTTCTTT
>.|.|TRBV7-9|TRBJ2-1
CASGANEQFF
TGTGCCAGCGGGGCCAATGAGCAGTTCTTC
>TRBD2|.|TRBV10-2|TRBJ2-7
CASRPGLGGEQYF
TGCGCCAGTCGACCGGGACTAGGCGGCGAGCAGTACTTC
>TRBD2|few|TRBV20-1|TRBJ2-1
CSAKPGTRGSIYNEQFF
TGCAGTGCTAAACCCGGGACTAGAGGTTCTATCTACAATGAGCAGTTCTTC
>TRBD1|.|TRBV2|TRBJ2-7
CASREATGGGEQYF
TGTGCCAGCAGGGAAGCGACAGGGGGCGGCGAGCAGTACTTC
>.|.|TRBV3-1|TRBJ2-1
CASSQERQDEQFF
TGTGCCAGCAGCCAAGAGCGGCAGGATGAGCAGTTCTTC
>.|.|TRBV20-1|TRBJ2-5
CSASDAGDQETQYF
TGCAGTGCTAGTGATGCGGGCGACCAAGAGACCCAGTACTTC
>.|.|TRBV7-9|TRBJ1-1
CASSLGGGRVTEAFF
TGTGCCAGCAGCCTGGGGGGGGGCCGAGTCACTGAAGCTTTCTTT
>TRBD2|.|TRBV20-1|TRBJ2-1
CSAQFGTNPHNEQFF
TGCAGTGCTCAATTCGGGACTAACCCGCACAATGAGCAGTTCTTC